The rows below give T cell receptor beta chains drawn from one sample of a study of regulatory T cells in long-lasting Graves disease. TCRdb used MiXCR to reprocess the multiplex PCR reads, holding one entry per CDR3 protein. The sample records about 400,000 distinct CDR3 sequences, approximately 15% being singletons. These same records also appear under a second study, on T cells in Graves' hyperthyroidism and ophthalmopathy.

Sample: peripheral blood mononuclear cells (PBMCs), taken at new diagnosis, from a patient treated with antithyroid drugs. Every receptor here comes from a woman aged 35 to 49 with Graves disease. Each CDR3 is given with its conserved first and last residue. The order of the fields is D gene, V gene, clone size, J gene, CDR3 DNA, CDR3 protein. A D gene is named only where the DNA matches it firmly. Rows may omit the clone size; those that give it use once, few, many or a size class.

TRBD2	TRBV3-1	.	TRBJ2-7	TGTGCCAGCAGCCCTGGGGGGGGACGAACCTACGAGCAGTACTTC	CASSPGGGRTYEQYF
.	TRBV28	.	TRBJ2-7	TGTGCCAGCACCGAGAGGACAGCAAACTCCTACGAGCAGTACTTC	CASTERTANSYEQYF
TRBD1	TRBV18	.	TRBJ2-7	TGTGCCAGCTCACCCACCGGGACAGGGATATACGAGCAGTACTTC	CASSPTGTGIYEQYF
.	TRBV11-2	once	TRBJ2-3	TGTGCCAGCAGCATCGGGACGGGAAGCACAGATACGCAGTATTTT	CASSIGTGSTDTQYF
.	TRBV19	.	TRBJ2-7	TGTGCCTCAGGGGGGCACTCGTACGAGCAGTACTTC	CASGGHSYEQYF
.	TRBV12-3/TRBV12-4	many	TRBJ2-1	TGTGCCAGCAGTTTACTAGGGGGGGACTGGACTAACAATGAGCAGTTCTTC	CASSLLGGDWTNNEQFF
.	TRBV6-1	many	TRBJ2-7	TGTGCCAGCAGTGAAGTGGGGGGAATGGTCTACGAGCAGTACTTC	CASSEVGGMVYEQYF
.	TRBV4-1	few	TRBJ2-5	TGCGCCAGCAGCCAAGGTTCGCCTGCGACACAAGAGACCCAGTACTTC	CASSQGSPATQETQYF
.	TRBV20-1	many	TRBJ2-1	TGCAGTGCCCCCTTCCGAGGGGAGTTGAGTGAGCAGTTCTTC	CSAPFRGELSEQFF
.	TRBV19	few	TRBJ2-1	TGTGCCAGTAGTATAGGATCCCCGGGCTCCTACAATGAGCAGTTCTTC	CASSIGSPGSYNEQFF
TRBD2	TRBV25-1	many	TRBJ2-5	TGTGCCAGCAGTGGAGGAGGCGGAGGGAGGGGACAAGAGACCCAGTACTTC	CASSGGGGGRGQETQYF
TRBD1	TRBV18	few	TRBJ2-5	TGTGCCAGCTCCCTTGGACAGGGGCTTGGGACCCAGTACTTC	CASSLGQGLGTQYF
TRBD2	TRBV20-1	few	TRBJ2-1	TGCAGTGCTAGAGATAGCGTCTGGGGGACTAGCGGGAGAGGGAATGAGCAGTTCTTC	CSARDSVWGTSGRGNEQFF
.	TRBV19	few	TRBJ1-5	TGTGCCACTAGACAGGAAGGGTATAGCAATCGGCCCCAGCATTTT	CATRQEGYSNRPQHF
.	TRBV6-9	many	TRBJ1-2	TGTGCCAGCAGTTACGGGACGAACCATTTCTATGGCTACACCTTC	CASSYGTNHFYGYTF
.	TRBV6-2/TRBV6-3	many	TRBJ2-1	TGTGCCAGCAGTGTACAGGGATCACAGTTCTTC	CASSVQGSQFF
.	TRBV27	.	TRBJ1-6	TGTGCCAGCTCGGGGGCAGGTGTATCCCTCCACTTT	CASSGAGVSLHF
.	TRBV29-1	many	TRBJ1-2	TGCAGCGTTGAAGATGGGAGGGGGAGGATCAACTATGGCTACACCTTC	CSVEDGRGRINYGYTF
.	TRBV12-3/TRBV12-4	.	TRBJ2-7	TGTGCCAGCAGTCGCAGGGTTATAGGAACCTACGAGCAGTACTTC	CASSRRVIGTYEQYF
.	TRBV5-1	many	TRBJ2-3	TGCGCCAGCAGCTCCCGGGACTTCGGCACAGATACGCAGTATTTT	CASSSRDFGTDTQYF
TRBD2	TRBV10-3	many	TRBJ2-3	TGTGCCACCGCTGATCCGGGACTACTAGCGGGAGAAGATACGCAGTATTTT	CATADPGLLAGEDTQYF
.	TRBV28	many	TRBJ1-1	TGTGCCAGCAGGGGTCTACACATGAACACTGAAGCTTTCTTT	CASRGLHMNTEAFF
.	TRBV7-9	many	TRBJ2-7	TGTGCCAGCAGCTCTGGAAACGGGGAGTACTTC	CASSSGNGEYF
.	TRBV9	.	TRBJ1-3	TGTGCCAGCAGCGCTGCCTGGGACTCTGGAAACACCATATATTTT	CASSAAWDSGNTIYF
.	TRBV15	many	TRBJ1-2	TGTGCCACCAGTATATCCCTTGGCTATGGCTACACCTTC	CATSISLGYGYTF
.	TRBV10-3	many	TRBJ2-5	TGTGCCATCAGGCCTAGTCGCAACCAAGAGACCCAGTACTTC	CAIRPSRNQETQYF
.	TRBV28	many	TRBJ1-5	TGTGCCTCTCAGAGTAATGGGGGGAACAATCAGCCCCAGCATTTT	CASQSNGGNNQPQHF
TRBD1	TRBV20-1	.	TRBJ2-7	TGCAGTGCTAGGCCCCCGGGACAGGCGTACTCCTACGAGCAGTACTTC	CSARPPGQAYSYEQYF